This entry features one T cell receptor beta chain sequence. The sample belongs to a study of CXCR3-negative and CXCR3-positive naive CD8 T cells. The TRB libraries of cDNA were built by UMI-labeled 5' RACE. TCRdb reprocessed the 5' RACE reads, keeping one entry per CDR3 protein, no DNA. Reported are over 70,000 distinct CDR3 sequences; the ten largest clones contain about 1%. CDR3 length equals 14 residues. Germline V CDR1 and CDR2: MDHEN, SYDVKM. This TCR was recovered from a human donor in good health. Some clones in this sample may be carry-over from other donors' samples. The chain carries TRBV28 and TRBJ2-1; TCRdb returns TRBD1, unconfirmable since there is no DNA. Sequenced input: naive CXCR3- CD8+ T cells from blood. Subset meaning: CD45RO-CCR7+CD27+CD95- naive CD8+ T cells lacking CXCR3 (TNR3-). This CDR3 reads CASKPGVIYNEQFF.